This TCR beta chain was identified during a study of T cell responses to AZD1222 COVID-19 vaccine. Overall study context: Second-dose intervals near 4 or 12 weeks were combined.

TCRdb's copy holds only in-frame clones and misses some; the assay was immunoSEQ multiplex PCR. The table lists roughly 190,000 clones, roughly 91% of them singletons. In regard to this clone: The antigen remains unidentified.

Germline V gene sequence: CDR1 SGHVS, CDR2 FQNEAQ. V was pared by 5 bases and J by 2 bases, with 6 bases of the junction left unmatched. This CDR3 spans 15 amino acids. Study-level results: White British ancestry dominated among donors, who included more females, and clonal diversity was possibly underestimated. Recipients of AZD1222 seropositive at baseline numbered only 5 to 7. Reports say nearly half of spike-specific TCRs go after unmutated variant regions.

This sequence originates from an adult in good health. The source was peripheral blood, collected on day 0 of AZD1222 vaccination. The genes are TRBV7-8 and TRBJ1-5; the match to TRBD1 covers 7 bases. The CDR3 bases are TGTGCCAGCAGCCGAGGAGGGGGCGGCAATCAGCCCCAGCATTTT. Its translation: CASSRGGGGNQPQHF.